The 23 T cell receptor beta chains below were found in one sample sequenced in a study of T cell repertoires in ileal Crohn's disease. Sequenced by immunoSEQ multiplex PCR; TCRdb stores in-frame clones only, minus some. The table records more than 7,000 clones, approximately 81% of them present only once. Time point indicated: neoterminal ileum biopsy at postoperative endoscopy, about 6 months after surgery. What was sequenced was ileal tissue. These TCRs come from an adult with Crohn's disease.

This sequence joins TRBV6-5 and TRBJ1-6, with D tentatively TRBD1 (6 bases). Germline lookup yields CDR1 MNHEY and CDR2 SVGAGI. The CDR3 runs to 14 residues. Trimming shortened V by 6 bases and J by 7 bases, and 13 bases separated the two germline ends. CDR3 sequence (DNA): TGTGCCAGCAGGGGGGCCTTAGGGAATTCACCCCTCCACTTT. It encodes CASRGALGNSPLHF.

The J gene is TRBJ2-2, the V gene TRBV6-1; possible D gene TRBD1, 6 bases. The germline CDR1 and CDR2 sequences are MNHNS and SASEGT. V was shortened by 3 bases and J by 1 base, with 9 bases between the two germline ends. The CDR3 covers 15 residues. The CDR3, as DNA: TGTGCCAGCAGTGATCAGGGGAGGAACACCGGGGAGCTGTTTTTT. This translates into CASSDQGRNTGELFF.

This clone has a handful of counts. The chain carries TRBV10-3 and TRBJ2-7; 10 positions agree with TRBD1. The CDR3 has 13 amino acids. V shed 4 bases, J shed 6 bases, and the junction held 3 bases outside the gene matches. Per germline, CDR1 ENHRY and CDR2 SYGVKD. The DNA of the CDR3 is TGTGCCATCAGTGGACAGGGGGCGGGCGAGCAGTACTTC. It specifies CAISGQGAGEQYF.

V is TRBV7-9 and J is TRBJ2-3; D is undetermined. The CDR3 totals 12 residues. V lost 6 bases and J lost 11, with 15 bases in between. Germline lookup yields CDR1 SEHNR and CDR2 FQNEAQ (reference sequence). CDR3 protein: CASSNLESGQYF. The CDR3 coding sequence is TGTGCCAGCAGTAATTTGGAATCGGGGCAGTATTTT.

V and J are TRBV30 and TRBJ1-3; D may be TRBD1 (6 bases). V lost 2 bases, J lost 2 bases, and 19 bases lay in between. This CDR3 has 17 residues. Per germline, CDR1 GTSNPN and CDR2 SVGIG (reference sequence). Here the CDR3 reads CAWSSIYSGAPGNTIYF. CDR3 nucleotide sequence: TGTGCCTGGAGTTCGATTTACTCAGGGGCACCTGGAAACACCATATATTTT.

The chain combines TRBV6-5 with TRBJ2-1; possible D gene TRBD2, 5 bases. Per germline, CDR1 MNHEY and CDR2 SVGAGI. Trimming left V 2 bases short and J 5 bases short, with 10 bases between. The CDR3 contains 14 residues. The CDR3 DNA reads TGTGCCAGCAGTTACGCACGGGGAAACAATGAGCAGTTCTTC. Protein product: CASSYARGNNEQFF.

This chain joins TRBV5-1 and TRBJ2-2, with TRBD1 matching 7 bases. CDR1 and CDR2 (germline): SGHRS, YFSETQ. This CDR3 region has 18 residues. V lost 2 bases and J lost 8; bases outside the gene matches: 18. CDR3 nucleotide sequence: TGCGCCAGCAGCTTCAACCCGACAGGGTTTAGTGGAAGTGGGGAGCTGTTTTTT. Translated, it gives CASSFNPTGFSGSGELFF.

V usage is TRBV28 and J usage is TRBJ2-7; 9 bases are a match to TRBD1. This CDR3 contains 15 residues. Germline CDR1 MDHEN, CDR2 SYDVKM. The J segment lost 5 bases and the V segment lost 5 bases, leaving 10 bases of the junction unmatched. The CDR3 here is CASSRARDRVDEQYF. CDR3 DNA sequence: TGTGCCAGCAGTCGCGCCCGGGACAGGGTGGACGAGCAGTACTTC.

This clone was recorded once. The chain is built from TRBV5-1 and TRBJ2-2, with D possibly TRBD1 on 6 matching bases. V was shortened by 0 bases and J by 7 bases, with 13 bases between the two germline ends. Germline lookup yields CDR1 SGHRS and CDR2 YFSETQ. This CDR3 region has 15 residues. The CDR3 spells CASSLAGQGIGELFF. CDR3 bases: TGCGCCAGCAGCTTGGCCGGGCAGGGGATCGGGGAGCTGTTTTTT.

V and J are TRBV27 and TRBJ2-3; D is perhaps TRBD1 (6 bases). Trimming shortened V by 6 bases and J by 2 bases, and 15 bases separated the two germline ends. The CDR3 extends over 15 amino acids. Per germline, CDR1 MNHEY and CDR2 SMNVEV (reference sequence). The CDR3 DNA follows: TGTGCCAGCAGAGATCACAGGGTACCCACAGATACGCAGTATTTT. Amino acid sequence: CASRDHRVPTDTQYF.

In its sample, this clone was seen a few times. The chain recombines TRBV7-8 with TRBJ1-2, with 11 bases fitting TRBD1. J was trimmed by 4 bases and V by 0 bases; bases with no gene match: 1. The CDR3 contains 15 residues. Germline V gene data show CDR1 as SGHVS and CDR2 as FQNEAQ. The CDR3 bases are TGTGCCAGCAGCTTAGCTGGGACAGGGGGCTATGGCTACACCTTC. It codes for CASSLAGTGGYGYTF.

V and J are TRBV7-2 and TRBJ1-6, with D possibly being TRBD1 (6 bases). CDR3 length: 15 amino acids. V dropped 5 bases and J dropped 7 bases, with 15 bases sitting between them. The germline V gene encodes CDR1 SGHTA and CDR2 FQGNSA. CDR3 DNA: TGTGCCAGCAGCACTCCAGGACAGTGGAATTCACCCCTCCACTTT. Translation gives CASSTPGQWNSPLHF.

The rearrangement uses TRBV30 and TRBJ1-5, with D possibly matching TRBD1 (6 bases). V dropped 1 base and J dropped 6 bases, with 19 bases sitting between them. Germline V gives CDR1 GTSNPN, CDR2 SVGIG (reference sequence). This CDR3 is 16 amino acids long. Written as DNA, the CDR3 is TGTGCCTGGAGTGCAGGTATAATAGGGGGTAGTCAGCCCCAGCATTTT. Residues: CAWSAGIIGGSQPQHF.

The chain has TRBV11-3 and TRBJ2-7; 7 nucleotides align to TRBD1. CDR3 length: 18 residues. Germline V gene data show CDR1 as SGHNT and CDR2 as YENEEA. With V trimmed by 2 bases and J by 3 bases, 16 bases remained unmatched. Written as DNA, the CDR3 is TGTGCCAGCAGCTTAACCTTTGAGGCCGGGACAGTAAACTACGAGCAGTACTTC. It encodes CASSLTFEAGTVNYEQYF.

This chain connects TRBV30 to TRBJ1-3; D perhaps matches TRBD1 (5 bases). V lost 5 bases and J lost 4, with 9 bases in between. CDR1 and CDR2 from the germline V gene are GTSNPN and SVGIG (reference sequence). The CDR3 has 12 residues. The DNA for the CDR3 is TGTGCCTGGCAGACAGACGGAAACACCATATATTTT. Protein: CAWQTDGNTIYF.

The chain carries TRBV19 and TRBJ1-2, with D perhaps matching TRBD1 (6 bases). Germline V CDR1 and CDR2: LNHDA, SQIVND (reference sequence). CDR3 length equals 13 residues. With 5 bases removed from V and 4 bases from J, the gap between germline ends came to 11 bases. The CDR3 coding sequence is TGTGCCAGTAGTTCGGACAGAACCTATGGCTACACCTTC. This sequence encodes CASSSDRTYGYTF.

This chain connects TRBV6-6 to TRBJ2-7; the D gene is possibly TRBD2 (6 bases). There are 11 residues in the CDR3. From germline, CDR1 is MNHNY and CDR2 SVGAGI (reference sequence). The germline V and J ends were trimmed by 11 bases and 5 bases, with 13 bases remaining between them. The CDR3, as DNA: TGTGCCGCTGGAGGGCGGAACGAGCAGTACTTC. It translates to CAAGGRNEQYF.

The CDR3 nucleotides are TGTGCCAGCAGCCCGACTAGCCAAGGCGAGACCCAGTACTTC. Its translation: CASSPTSQGETQYF. The chain links TRBV9 to TRBJ2-5, with 7 bases lining up with TRBD2. V shed 4 bases and J 5 bases; nucleotides not matched to a gene: 8. The germline V gene has CDR1 SGDLS and CDR2 YYNGEE. This CDR3 is 14 amino acids long.

The genes are TRBV29-1 and TRBJ2-1, with 9 bases that match TRBD1. V shed 5 bases and J 9 bases; nucleotides not matched to a gene: 8. The CDR3 runs 13 residues. CDR1 and CDR2 from the germline V gene are SQVTM and ANQGSEA. CDR3 sequence (DNA): TGCAGCGTTCCAAACAGGGGGCTGGGTGAGCAGTTCTTC. Its translation is CSVPNRGLGEQFF.

The J gene is TRBJ1-3, the V gene TRBV19; D is undetermined. The CDR3 runs to 15 residues. V lost 5 bases to trimming and J lost 11 bases, with 22 bases between them. Germline loops: CDR1 LNHDA, CDR2 SQIVND (reference sequence). CDR3 DNA: TGTGCCAGTAGTGGCGCTGAGAGTCTTCGGGAGGCCATATATTTT. Translation gives CASSGAESLREAIYF.

As to this clone: Mismatch with germline at one junction end may stem from a read error. The V call is TRBV18, the J call TRBJ1-2, with 10 bases that match TRBD1. The CDR3 is 13 amino acids. Germline V CDR1 and CDR2: KGHSH, LQKENI. The CDR3 bases are TGTGCCAGCTCACCAACGACAGGGGGCCTCGGGGATTTC. The encoded protein is CASSPTTGGLGDF.

CDR3 coding DNA: TGTGCCAGCAGCGTAGACGGGTCCTACAATGAGCAGTTCTTC. Translation: CASSVDGSYNEQFF. The chain combines TRBV9 with TRBJ2-1; no firm D call. V dropped 0 bases and J dropped 1 base, with 5 bases sitting between them. The CDR3 has 14 residues. The germline V gene encodes CDR1 SGDLS and CDR2 YYNGEE.

DNA for the CDR3: TGTGCCAGCTCACCGCAACGCGGGTCTAGCGGGGACAACAATGAGCAGTTCTTC. The encoded protein is CASSPQRGSSGDNNEQFF. The chain carries TRBV18 and TRBJ2-1; TRBD2 aligns across 9 bases. Germline assignment: CDR1 KGHSH and CDR2 LQKENI. J was trimmed by 5 bases and V by 3 bases; bases with no gene match: 14. This CDR3 is 18 amino acids long.